The present entry profiles one T cell receptor (beta chain) with its context. Its cognate antigen is unknown. Profiling relied on immunoSEQ multiplex PCR, and the TCRdb table lists in-frame clones only, not all of them. Here the sample spans about 320,000 clones, roughly 88% being singletons. Treatment defined: 19 received Ad26.COV2.S at low or high dose, single or two shots; 5 received placebo; per-sample allocation not given. Sample collection was performed on day 63 after the first vaccine or placebo injection. The data belong to a study of Ad26.COV2.S vaccination and SARS-CoV-2 variants. Study-level information: Participant was drawn from the COV1001 Ad26.COV2.S trial arm.

Regarding the study as a whole: Placebo recipients and vaccine recipients were similar in non-spike TCR breadth. TCR breadth and depth estimates may have understated total T cell responses.

Trimming removed 1 base from V and 0 bases from J, with 16 bases in between. Germline lookup yields CDR1 SGHTA and CDR2 FQGNSA. CDR3 length equals 18 residues. The sequenced sample was peripheral blood, obtained in a trial of Ad26.COV2.S vaccine versus placebo. The sequence came from a person between 18 and 65 years old who received the Ad26.COV2.S COVID-19 vaccine or a placebo. The chain is built from TRBV7-2 and TRBJ2-1; perhaps TRBD2 as D (5 bases). CDR3: CASSLVAPGFSSYNEQFF. The CDR3 nucleotides are TGTGCCAGCAGCTTAGTCGCCCCGGGGTTCAGCTCCTACAATGAGCAGTTCTTC.